The present T cell receptor (beta chain) was sequenced within a study of cytomegalovirus exposure and HLA in healthy donors. Study outcomes and limitations: Cytomegalovirus status was reportedly diagnosed by the classifier with high sensitivity and specificity. Analyses of presence/absence relied on an assumption of roughly uniform sequencing depth across donors.

Unrecorded immune exposures were likely, despite nominal health at sampling. This clone occurred once. As yet, its antigen is unknown. Both 60 Vbeta primers and 13 Jbeta primers went into the PCR. TCRdb keeps only in-frame clones here, not all; method: immunoSEQ multiplex PCR. The table lists approximately 170,000 clones, about 80% of them singletons. This CDR3 spans 11 amino acids. The V gene's germline CDR1 is SGHTS and CDR2 YDEGEE. V lost 2 bases and J 6 bases, leaving 6 bases between the germline ends. This rearrangement joins TRBV5-8 to TRBJ2-7; D unresolved. The TCR originated in a woman in her thirties in good health and CMV-seropositive. Source material: PBMCs. In DNA, the CDR3 is TGTGCCAGCAGCTTCGTCTCCGAGCAGTACTTC. It codes for CASSFVSEQYF.